Described below is a single T cell receptor (beta chain) sequence and its context. Antigen specificity is unknown. This specimen belongs to a study of cytomegalovirus exposure and HLA in healthy donors. Notes on the study in general: Sequencing likely generated an artifact that appeared as a cluster of highly shared sequence variants. There were reportedly fewer N-insertions in an Asian-associated ancestry cluster than the roughly 670-donor mean, in a later analysis.

V dropped 3 bases and J dropped 8; count of bases not matched to a gene: 8. This CDR3 region has 15 residues. CDR1 SNHLY and CDR2 FYNNEI come from the germline V gene. This PCR relied on a set of 60 Vbeta primers and 13 Jbeta primers. The protocol was immunoSEQ multiplex PCR, while the TCRdb copy is restricted to in-frame clones and leaves out a portion. The table has about 140,000 clones, 73% seen once. The chain employs TRBV2 and TRBJ1-4; 8 bases line up with TRBD1. The origin of this receptor is a woman aged 40 to 50 in good health and CMV-seronegative. Sequenced input: PBMCs. The CDR3 protein is CASSEGGQVYEKLFF. The CDR3 nucleotides are TGTGCCAGCAGTGAGGGGGGACAGGTCTACGAAAAACTGTTTTTT.